Listed here are 30 T cell receptor beta chains from one sample, sequenced in a study of a mutant IDH1 vaccine in newly diagnosed glioma. The time point here: week 11, during vaccination. In the vaccine, a single dose held 300 ug of the mutant IDH1 20-mer peptide, along with topical imiquimod. The data were produced by immunoSEQ multiplex PCR, yet TCRdb's version contains in-frame clones alone and is incomplete. The sample shows 100,000 to 150,000 clones, 80% of them seen only once. No antigen is known for these receptors. Sequenced here: PBMCs, sampled from a glioma patient whose treatment included an IDH1 peptide vaccine. These receptors originate from a man in his forties with glioma.

Points on this clone: Within the sample, other DNA sequences also encode this same CDR3. The gene calls are TRBV6-5 and TRBJ1-2; 8 bases map to TRBD1. V shed 7 bases and J 2 bases; nucleotides not matched to a gene: 9. The length of the CDR3 is 15 residues. Per the germline V gene, CDR1 is MNHEY and CDR2 is SVGAGI. The CDR3 spells CASTLDRGSNYGYTF. The CDR3 bases are TGTGCCAGCACCCTCGACAGGGGTAGCAACTATGGCTACACCTTC.

V usage is TRBV15 and J usage is TRBJ2-6, with a possible D match to TRBD1 (5 bases). Germline values: CDR1 LNHNV, CDR2 YYDKDF (reference sequence). The CDR3 length is 15 residues. Trimming removed 8 bases from V and 4 bases from J, with 15 bases in between. The CDR3 bases are TGTGCCACCCACCAAGGGGTCAGCGGGGCCAACGTCCTGACTTTC. Amino acid sequence: CATHQGVSGANVLTF.

The chain employs TRBV5-1 and TRBJ2-4, with 12 nucleotides matching TRBD1. CDR3 size: 18 residues. The germline gives CDR1 SGHRS, CDR2 YFSETQ. V was pared by 3 bases and J by 8 bases, with 15 bases of the junction left unmatched. The CDR3 nucleotides read TGCGCCAGCAGCTCTCCATCCGGGACAGGGGGCCGGGTGGACATTCAGTACTTC. Its protein is CASSSPSGTGGRVDIQYF.

V gene TRBV30 combines with J gene TRBJ1-4, with D tentatively TRBD1 (5 bases). V lost 7 bases and J 8 bases, leaving 17 bases between the germline ends. The CDR3 spans 13 residues. Germline CDR1 and CDR2: GTSNPN and SVGIG (reference sequence). CDR3 region: CAFSGHGGEKLFF. DNA of the CDR3: TGTGCCTTCTCTGGACATGGAGGGGAAAAACTGTTTTTT. The full variable domain, with the rest looked up from reference TRBV30 and TRBJ1-4, is SQTIHQWPATLVQPVGSPLSLECTVEGTSNPNLYWYRQAAGRGLQLLFYSVGIGQISSEVPQNLSASRPQDRQFILSSKKLLLSDSGFYLCAFSGHGGEKLFFGSGTQLSVL.

This clone was seen more than once but under ten times. In DNA form, the CDR3 reads TGTGCCAGCAGCCGAGGACAGGGAGGAGATACGCAGTATTTT. Translated, it gives CASSRGQGGDTQYF. The chain combines TRBV6-1 with TRBJ2-3; TRBD1 aligns across 8 bases. Germline CDR1 and CDR2: MNHNS and SASEGT. The CDR3 runs 14 residues. Trimming cost V 6 bases and J 5 bases; bases outside gene matches: 7.

This clone was seen once. The chain uses TRBV19 and TRBJ2-5; 8 bases match TRBD2. Trimming cost V 1 base and J 0 bases; bases outside gene matches: 10. The CDR3 loop spans 18 amino acids. Germline CDR1 LNHDA, CDR2 SQIVND (reference sequence). For the CDR3, the DNA is TGTGCCAGTAGTATAGCTCCAGCGGGAGCGATGTACCAAGAGACCCAGTACTTC. Translating it yields CASSIAPAGAMYQETQYF.

V usage is TRBV5-1 and J usage is TRBJ1-6; 7 bases line up with TRBD1. The CDR3 sequence is 17 residues long. V trimming: 0 bases; J trimming: 7 bases; junction bases outside the gene matches: 10. CDR1 is SGHRS and CDR2 is YFSETQ in the germline V gene. CDR3 residues: CASSLAPQGLGNSPLHF. The CDR3 DNA reads as TGCGCCAGCAGCTTGGCCCCACAGGGGTTGGGGAATTCACCCCTCCACTTT.

The chain employs TRBV7-2 and TRBJ2-6; D is perhaps TRBD1 (5 bases). CDR1 SGHTA and CDR2 FQGNSA come from the germline V gene. The V and J ends lost 5 bases and 6 bases respectively, with 14 bases between them. The CDR3 covers 15 residues. In nucleotides, the CDR3 is TGTGCCAGCAGCCCCGAGCTAGGGGCGGCCAACGTCCTGACTTTC. It is translated as CASSPELGAANVLTF.

The chain carries TRBV29-1 and TRBJ2-2, with D maybe TRBD1 (6 bases). Deletions cut 3 bases from V and 7 bases from J, with 6 bases between. CDR3 size: 11 residues. In germline, CDR1 is SQVTM, CDR2 ANQGSEA. In DNA, the CDR3 is TGCAGCGTTGACAGGGGCGGGGAGCTGTTTTTT. This gives the protein CSVDRGGELFF.

This chain connects TRBV7-8 to TRBJ2-3; 8 bases are a match to TRBD1. Germline assignment: CDR1 SGHVS and CDR2 FQNEAQ. The CDR3 is made up of 16 amino acids. V lost 5 bases and J lost 4; bases outside the gene matches: 11. In DNA form, the CDR3 reads TGTGCCAGCAGCCCGCGGACAGGGAGTTTTTCAGATACGCAGTATTTT. Translation gives CASSPRTGSFSDTQYF.

This clone was seen a handful of times. This chain connects TRBV29-1 to TRBJ1-5; D is ambiguous. CDR3 length equals 13 residues. Germline V gene data show CDR1 as SQVTM and CDR2 as ANQGSEA. Deletions cut 5 bases from V and 4 bases from J, with 12 bases between. The CDR3 bases are TGCAGCGTTTCGAGAGGGAATAATCAGCCCCAGCATTTT. Translation gives CSVSRGNNQPQHF.

The J gene is TRBJ2-5, the V gene TRBV5-1; the match to TRBD2 covers 7 bases. Unmatched junction bases numbered 4, after V lost 0 bases and J lost 5 bases. CDR1 is SGHRS and CDR2 is YFSETQ in the germline V gene. This CDR3 is 14 amino acids long. The CDR3 region is CASSLERGSETQYF. For the CDR3, the DNA is TGCGCCAGCAGCTTGGAGCGGGGATCCGAGACCCAGTACTTC.

This clone was seen once. The rearrangement uses TRBV19 and TRBJ2-5, with TRBD1 matching over 8 bases. The CDR3 loop spans 15 amino acids. V dropped 5 bases and J dropped 1; count of bases not matched to a gene: 6. Germline CDR1 reads LNHDA; CDR2 reads SQIVND (reference sequence). The CDR3 region has the DNA TGTGCCAGTAGTCGTGACAGGGGCCCCCAAGAGACCCAGTACTTC. As protein: CASSRDRGPQETQYF.

The chain has TRBV5-1 and TRBJ2-7; TRBD1 matches 7 bases. From germline, CDR1 is SGHRS and CDR2 YFSETQ. CDR3 length: 14 residues. Unmatched junction bases numbered 7, after V lost 4 bases and J lost 3 bases. The DNA for the CDR3 is TGCGCCAGCAGCCCCGGGACAGCGTTCTACGAGCAGTACTTC. It codes for CASSPGTAFYEQYF.

The V and J genes are TRBV5-6 and TRBJ2-2; D remains unclear. Trimming removed 1 base at V and 7 bases at J, with 11 bases between. Germline-derived CDR1 and CDR2 are SGHDT and YYEEEE. This CDR3 has 14 residues. This chain's CDR3 is CASSLPSGGGELFF. CDR3 bases: TGTGCCAGCAGCTTGCCCTCGGGCGGCGGGGAGCTGTTTTTT.

This clone was observed a handful of times. The V gene is TRBV18, the J gene TRBJ2-1, with D maybe TRBD1 (6 bases). CDR3 length: 16 amino acids. CDR1 is KGHSH and CDR2 is LQKENI in the germline V gene. Trimming removed 6 bases from V and 6 bases from J, with 21 bases in between. Here the CDR3 DNA reads TGTGCCAGCTCCCGCCAGGACAGAGGGGGATTCAATGAGCAGTTCTTC. Translating it yields CASSRQDRGGFNEQFF.

DNA of the CDR3: TGTGCCTTGTCTAGCGTACAACACGGGGAGCTGTTTTTT. This translates into CALSSVQHGELFF. The chain joins TRBV30 to TRBJ2-2; tentatively, D is TRBD2 (6 bases). CDR3 length equals 13 residues. Deletions cut 7 bases from V and 7 bases from J, with 16 bases between. Germline loops: CDR1 GTSNPN, CDR2 SVGIG (reference sequence).

The chain couples TRBV7-9 to TRBJ1-1; tentative D call: TRBD1 (6 bases). Per the germline V gene, CDR1 is SEHNR and CDR2 is FQNEAQ (reference sequence). The CDR3 sequence is 14 residues long. Trimming took off 2 bases at V and 10 bases at J, with 17 bases between the two ends. CDR3 coding DNA: TGTGCCAGCAGCTTAAAAGGGGGAAGGGCGGTAGCTTTCTTT. Translation gives CASSLKGGRAVAFF.

The genes are TRBV7-2 and TRBJ2-2, with 8 bases matching TRBD1. V lost 5 bases, J lost 5 bases, and 10 bases stayed unmatched. CDR3 length: 16 residues. Germline V gene lookup returns CDR1 SGHTA and CDR2 FQGNSA. The CDR3 loop reads CASSHDRGPLTGELFF. CDR3 sequence (DNA): TGTGCCAGCAGCCACGACAGGGGCCCCCTTACCGGGGAGCTGTTTTTT.

The chain has TRBV5-1 and TRBJ2-7, with D perhaps assigned TRBD1 or TRBD2 (5 bases each). The germline V gene encodes CDR1 SGHRS and CDR2 YFSETQ. Trimming removed 0 bases at V and 2 bases at J, with 12 bases between. CDR3 length: 15 amino acids. In DNA form, the CDR3 reads TGCGCCAGCAGCTTGGTCCAGGGACCTACCTACGAGCAGTACTTC. This codes for CASSLVQGPTYEQYF.

The chain couples TRBV28 to TRBJ1-2; D gene ambiguous. The V and J ends lost 7 bases and 6 bases respectively, with 12 bases between them. In germline, CDR1 is MDHEN, CDR2 SYDVKM. This CDR3 contains 12 residues. CDR3 nucleotide sequence: TGTGCCAGCACGACCCTCCCAAATGGCTACACCTTC. Its translation: CASTTLPNGYTF.

The chain is built from TRBV30 and TRBJ1-6; 7 nucleotides line up with TRBD1. V was pared by 3 bases and J by 9 bases, with 8 bases of the junction left unmatched. CDR1 is GTSNPN, CDR2 SVGIG, per germline (reference sequence). The CDR3 loop spans 14 amino acids. CDR3 protein: CAWRPTGVVSPLHF. The CDR3 DNA sequence: TGTGCCTGGAGACCTACAGGGGTTGTTTCACCCCTCCACTTT.

This sequence joins TRBV7-6 and TRBJ2-3; TRBD1 aligns across 10 bases. V lost 1 base, J lost 3 bases, and 10 bases stayed unmatched. The V gene's germline CDR1 is SGHVS and CDR2 FNYEAQ. This CDR3 region has 18 residues. The DNA of the CDR3 is TGTGCCAGCAGCTTAGAGATTGCAGGACAGGGGGTAACAGATACGCAGTATTTT. Translated, it gives CASSLEIAGQGVTDTQYF. The entire variable domain, with the rest obtained from reference TRBV7-6 and TRBJ2-3, is as follows: GAGVSQSPRYKVTKRGQDVALRCDPISGHVSLYWYRQALGQGPEFLTYFNYEAQQDKSGLPNDRFSAERPEGSISTLTIQRTEQRDSAMYRCASSLEIAGQGVTDTQYFGPGTRLTVL.

This chain uses TRBV27 with TRBJ1-4; D is ambiguous. V was shortened by 6 bases and J by 0 bases, with 11 bases between the two germline ends. Germline-derived CDR1 and CDR2 are MNHEY and SMNVEV (reference sequence). This CDR3 spans 15 amino acids. The CDR3 sequence: CASSPNSATNEKLFF. The CDR3, as DNA: TGTGCCAGCAGCCCAAATAGTGCAACTAATGAAAAACTGTTTTTT.

V is TRBV7-2 and J is TRBJ1-1; TRBD1 is a possible D gene (6 bases). Trimming removed 4 bases from V and 2 bases from J, with 17 bases in between. CDR1 is SGHTA and CDR2 is FQGNSA in the germline V gene. This CDR3 contains 16 residues. CDR3 residues: CASSSLLGAVNTEAFF. CDR3 bases: TGTGCCAGCAGCTCCCTGCTGGGGGCGGTAAACACTGAAGCTTTCTTT.

The J gene is TRBJ2-5, the V gene TRBV7-2; perhaps TRBD1 as D (5 bases). CDR1 and CDR2 from the germline V gene are SGHTA and FQGNSA. Deletions cut 6 bases from V and 4 bases from J, with 15 bases between. This CDR3 region has 14 residues. Here the CDR3 DNA reads TGTGCCAGCAGTTCGCAGGGATCGTCAGAGACCCAGTACTTC. Residues: CASSSQGSSETQYF.

This clone has just one count. V and J are TRBV7-6 and TRBJ2-3, with TRBD2 identical over 11 bases. The CDR3 consists of 20 residues. V trimming: 2 bases; J trimming: 3 bases; junction bases outside the gene matches: 16. CDR1 is SGHVS, CDR2 FNYEAQ, per germline. The CDR3: CASSLIGLSGGASRTDTQYF. The DNA of the CDR3 is TGTGCCAGCAGCTTAATCGGTCTTAGCGGGGGGGCGAGTAGGACAGATACGCAGTATTTT. The variable domain in full, completed from reference TRBV7-6 and TRBJ2-3, reads GAGVSQSPRYKVTKRGQDVALRCDPISGHVSLYWYRQALGQGPEFLTYFNYEAQQDKSGLPNDRFSAERPEGSISTLTIQRTEQRDSAMYRCASSLIGLSGGASRTDTQYFGPGTRLTVL.

The rearrangement joins TRBV4-3 to TRBJ2-1; D ambiguous. The CDR3 loop spans 12 amino acids. Germline-derived CDR1 and CDR2 are LGHNA and YSLEER. The V gene lost 2 bases and the J gene lost 6 bases, with 5 bases spanning the gap. The CDR3 DNA is TGCGCCAGCAGCCAAACTACCAATGAGCAGTTCTTC. It encodes CASSQTTNEQFF.

This chain connects TRBV7-2 to TRBJ2-1, with 12 bases matching TRBD2. The ends lost 6 bases at V and 4 bases at J; junction bases unmatched: 7. The CDR3 contains 16 residues. Germline lookup yields CDR1 SGHTA and CDR2 FQGNSA. The CDR3 bases are TGTGCCAGCAGTCTTGATCTAGCGGGGGGGTACAATGAGCAGTTCTTC. Translating gives CASSLDLAGGYNEQFF.

The chain joins TRBV6-4 to TRBJ2-6, with D unclear. V lost 3 bases and J 4 bases, leaving 10 bases between the germline ends. The CDR3 is made up of 15 amino acids. CDR1 is MRHNA, CDR2 SNTAGT, per germline. The CDR3 DNA follows: TGTGCCAGCAGTGAAAAAGGTGACGGGGCCAACGTCCTGACTTTC. This sequence encodes CASSEKGDGANVLTF.